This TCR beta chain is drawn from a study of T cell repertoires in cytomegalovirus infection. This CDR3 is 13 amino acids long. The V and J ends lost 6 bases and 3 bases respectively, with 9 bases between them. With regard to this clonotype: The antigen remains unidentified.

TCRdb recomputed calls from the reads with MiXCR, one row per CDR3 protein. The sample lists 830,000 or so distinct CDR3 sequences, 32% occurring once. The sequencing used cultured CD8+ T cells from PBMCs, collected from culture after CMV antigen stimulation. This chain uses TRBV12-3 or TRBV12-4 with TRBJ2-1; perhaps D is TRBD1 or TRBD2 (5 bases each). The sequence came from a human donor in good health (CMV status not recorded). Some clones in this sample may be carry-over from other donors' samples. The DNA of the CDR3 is TGTGCCAGCAGGTGGGACCACTACAATGAGCAGTTCTTC. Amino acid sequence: CASRWDHYNEQFF.